This passage covers 3 T cell receptor beta chains from one sample sequenced in a study of blood T cell repertoires in COVID-19 (dated by TCRdb to between 2020 and 2021). Receptor libraries were prepared by the immunoSEQ multiplex PCR assay. Imported from immuneACCESS, the table was reduced by TCRdb to in-frame sequences with V and J called. These copies leave out some clones; in studies compared against another copy, an unresolved V gene accounts for under half, and the cause of the remainder is not known. The sample table records under 300,000 clones; roughly 93% of these occur just once. About 2.5% of the sample lies in the top ten. Sequences were obtained from PBMCs or T cells enriched from blood (not recorded which). Receptors originate from a woman in her 40s with acute COVID-19.

The J gene is TRBJ2-3, the V gene TRBV18; TRBD1 matches at 8 bases. V gave up 3 bases and J gave up 2 bases; unmatched junction bases: 10. Germline CDR1 KGHSH, CDR2 LQKENI. The CDR3 is made up of 17 amino acids. As DNA, the CDR3 is TGTGCCAGCTCACCTCTGCCGAGGACAGGGTACACAGATACGCAGTATTTT. It codes for CASSPLPRTGYTDTQYF.

The V call is TRBV3-1 (or the pseudogene TRBV3-2), the J call TRBJ1-4; D gene unclear. Germline V lookup: CDR1 LGHDT, CDR2 YNNKEL (reference sequence). Trimming left V 1 base short and J 2 bases short, with 8 bases between. The CDR3 contains 15 residues. The CDR3 protein is CASSQGPRTNEKLFF. CDR3 sequence (DNA): TGTGCCAGCAGCCAAGGCCCTCGGACTAATGAAAAACTGTTTTTT.

The chain employs TRBV30 and TRBJ2-7, with a tentative D call TRBD2 (6 bases). Trimming stripped 3 bases from V and 4 bases from J, with 16 bases between. Germline-derived CDR1 and CDR2 are GTSNPN and SVGIG (reference sequence). The CDR3 is 14 residues long. The CDR3 DNA reads TGTGCCTGGAGCCTGACCCGGGGGAAGTACGAGCAGTACTTC. It is translated as CAWSLTRGKYEQYF. The full variable domain, with the rest looked up from reference TRBV30 and TRBJ2-7, is SQTIHQWPATLVQPVGSPLSLECTVEGTSNPNLYWYRQAAGRGLQLLFYSVGIGQISSEVPQNLSASRPQDRQFILSSKKLLLSDSGFYLCAWSLTRGKYEQYFGPGTRLTVT.